This entry lists 21 T cell receptor beta chains sequenced from one sample in a study of T-cell reconstitution after alpha-beta-depleted transplantation in children. A library of TCRbeta sequences, prepared with unique molecular identifiers, was generated. TCRdb passed the PCR reads through MiXCR, listing each CDR3 protein once. This sample yields 440,000 or so distinct CDR3 sequences, of which 11% are seen a single time; approximately 5% belongs to the top ten. The sequencing used PBMCs from the stem cell graft donor, collected from the stem cell graft. These receptors were collected from a human donor who donated a stem cell graft to a child with acute myeloid leukemia.

This clonotype came up many times. The chain links TRBV11-3 to TRBJ2-7; D uncertain. Germline V gives CDR1 SGHNT, CDR2 YENEEA. V lost 2 bases to trimming and J lost 6 bases, with 11 bases between them. The CDR3 is made up of 13 amino acids. CDR3 sequence: CASSLRRGSEQYF. In nucleotides, the CDR3 is TGTGCCAGCAGCTTACGACGAGGTAGCGAGCAGTACTTC.

This clonotype occurred a few times. The chain uses TRBV5-1 and TRBJ2-3; 8 bases fit TRBD1. In germline, CDR1 is SGHRS, CDR2 YFSETQ. This CDR3 has 16 residues. Germline trimming cut 0 bases from V and 4 bases from J; bases unmatched to any gene: 7. The CDR3 sequence: CASSLETGGLADTQYF. CDR3 in DNA: TGCGCCAGCAGCTTGGAAACAGGGGGGTTAGCAGATACGCAGTATTTT.

This clonotype was seen only a few times. The V call is TRBV24-1, the J call TRBJ1-5; TRBD1 is a possible D gene (5 bases). There are 14 residues in the CDR3. V was shortened by 3 bases and J by 7 bases, with 12 bases between the two germline ends. From germline, CDR1 is KGHDR and CDR2 SFDVKD. Here the CDR3 DNA reads TGTGCCACCAGTGATCGGGACTCCTGGCAGCCCCAGCATTTT. Its translation: CATSDRDSWQPQHF.

The chain combines TRBV7-9 with TRBJ1-4; D gene uncertain. There are 17 residues in the CDR3. Trimming shortened V by 4 bases and J by 0 bases, and 15 bases separated the two germline ends. The germline CDR1 and CDR2 sequences are SEHNR and FQNEAQ (reference sequence). The CDR3 is CASSSRVQDPTNEKLFF. The CDR3 DNA reads as TGTGCCAGCAGCTCCCGAGTTCAGGACCCAACTAATGAAAAACTGTTTTTT.

This sequence joins TRBV5-1 and TRBJ2-2, with D hard to call. CDR1 and CDR2 from the germline V gene are SGHRS and YFSETQ. V was cut by 0 bases and J by 1 base, with 4 bases left in between. The CDR3 covers 14 residues. CDR3 sequence reads: CASSLGMNTGELFF. The CDR3 coding sequence is TGCGCCAGCAGCTTGGGAATGAACACCGGGGAGCTGTTTTTT.

The J gene is TRBJ2-1, the V gene TRBV20-1; D possibly corresponds to TRBD2 (5 bases). CDR1 and CDR2 from the germline V gene are DFQATT and SNEGSKA (reference sequence). Trimming removed 3 bases from V and 5 bases from J, with 20 bases in between. There are 16 residues in the CDR3. The CDR3 sequence is CSASELGPLDDNEQFF. As DNA, the CDR3 is TGCAGTGCTAGTGAACTAGGCCCCCTCGACGACAATGAGCAGTTCTTC.

In its sample, this clonotype was seen many times. This sequence joins TRBV5-1 and TRBJ1-1; 8 bases map to TRBD1. The CDR3 is made up of 13 amino acids. From germline, CDR1 is SGHRS and CDR2 YFSETQ. The V segment lost 4 bases and the J segment 11 bases; nucleotides outside the gene matches: 10. The CDR3 loop reads CASSLDRGRDAFF. CDR3 nucleotides: TGCGCCAGCAGCCTTGACAGGGGTCGGGATGCTTTCTTT. Together with reference TRBV5-1 and TRBJ1-1, the CDR3 gives the full variable domain: KAGVTQTPRYLIKTRGQQVTLSCSPISGHRSVSWYQQTPGQGLQFLFEYFSETQRNKGNFPGRFSGRQFSNSRSEMNVSTLELGDSALYLCASSLDRGRDAFFGQGTRLTVV.

This chain uses TRBV7-2 with TRBJ1-2, with D perhaps matching TRBD1 (5 bases). Germline CDR1 SGHTA, CDR2 FQGNSA. The V gene lost 5 bases and the J gene lost 2 bases, with 24 bases spanning the gap. CDR3 size: 18 residues. CDR3 bases: TGTGCCAGCAGCAAAGACCGGGGCGCCGGTCCATACAACTATGGCTACACCTTC. It translates to CASSKDRGAGPYNYGYTF. The full variable domain, in which reference TRBV7-2 and TRBJ1-2 provide the parts outside the CDR3, is GAGVSQSPSNKVTEKGKDVELRCDPISGHTALYWYRQSLGQGLEFLIYFQGNSAPDKSGLPSDRFSAERTGGSVSTLTIQRTQQEDSAVYLCASSKDRGAGPYNYGYTFGSGTRLTVV.

The chain employs TRBV6-5 and TRBJ2-5, with 11 bases aligning to TRBD2. The V gene end was trimmed by 2 bases and the J gene end by 4 bases; junction bases not matched to a gene: 3. The germline CDR1 and CDR2 sequences are MNHEY and SVGAGI. CDR3 length equals 15 residues. Written as DNA, the CDR3 is TGTGCCAGCAGTTACACTGGGACTAGCGGAGAGACCCAGTACTTC. Its translation: CASSYTGTSGETQYF.

This clonotype was observed a handful of times. This sequence joins TRBV20-1 and TRBJ1-2, with a possible D match to TRBD1 (5 bases). The CDR3 has 13 amino acids. Germline V CDR1 and CDR2: DFQATT, SNEGSKA (reference sequence). V dropped 1 base and J dropped 8 bases, with 14 bases sitting between them. CDR3 DNA sequence: TGCAGTGCTAGAGCAGGGCAGGGCGGGGGCTACACCTTC. This translates into CSARAGQGGGYTF.

This clonotype has a handful of counts. The rearrangement uses TRBV12-3 or TRBV12-4 and TRBJ2-5; no clear D. V was clipped by 6 bases and J by 7 bases, with 15 bases between them. This CDR3 region has 13 residues. The CDR3 sequence: CASSVSGWGTQYF. Written as DNA, the CDR3 is TGTGCCAGCAGCGTATCCGGATGGGGGACCCAGTACTTC.

This rearrangement joins TRBV20-1 to TRBJ1-4; D gene unclear. This CDR3 is built from 14 residues. Germline loops: CDR1 DFQATT, CDR2 SNEGSKA (reference sequence). Trimming stripped 2 bases from V and 4 bases from J, with 11 bases between. The CDR3, as DNA: TGCAGTGCTAGATCCCGGTGGGTTAATGAAAAACTGTTTTTT. This sequence encodes CSARSRWVNEKLFF.

The chain employs TRBV28 and TRBJ2-5; TRBD2 matches 11 bases. The CDR3 is 15 residues long. With 7 bases clipped from V and 4 bases from J, the junction kept 8 bases outside the gene matches. Per the germline V gene, CDR1 is MDHEN and CDR2 is SYDVKM. The CDR3 DNA follows: TGTGCCAGCACTCCAAGTAGCGGGAGGGGAGAGACCCAGTACTTC. This translates into CASTPSSGRGETQYF.

The count of this clonotype is one. The chain links TRBV6-1 to TRBJ2-3; the match to TRBD2 covers 15 bases. CDR1 is MNHNS, CDR2 SASEGT, per germline. Trimming removed 6 bases from V and 3 bases from J; junction bases left unmatched: 10. There are 18 residues in the CDR3. CDR3 amino acids: CASSPSGLAGGGTDTQYF. The CDR3 region has the DNA TGTGCCAGCAGCCCTTCGGGACTAGCGGGAGGTGGTACAGATACGCAGTATTTT.

As for this clonotype: A much larger clone sits a single nucleotide away, making a read error possible. As DNA, the CDR3 is TGTGCCACCAGCTTAACGGACCAAAACAATGAGCAGTTCTTC. Protein sequence: CATSLTDQNNEQFF. The rearrangement joins TRBV7-3 to TRBJ2-1; no firm D call. CDR1 SGHTA and CDR2 FQGTGA come from the germline V gene. This CDR3 region has 14 residues.

This clonotype was seen only a few times. The chain is built from TRBV7-9 and TRBJ2-7; D possibly uses TRBD1 or TRBD2 (5 bases each). V lost 2 bases and J 5 bases, leaving 22 bases between the germline ends. Germline V gene sequence: CDR1 SEHNR, CDR2 FQNEAQ (reference sequence). The CDR3 contains 17 residues. The CDR3 nucleotides are TGTGCCAGCAGCTTATACGCCAAGTGGGGAGTGGGGGACGAGCAGTACTTC. Its protein is CASSLYAKWGVGDEQYF.

This clonotype was seen a few times. This chain links TRBV6-1 with TRBJ2-1; D is uncertain. Trimming took 10 bases from V and 0 from J, leaving 10 bases between them. Germline V gene data show CDR1 as MNHNS and CDR2 as SASEGT. This CDR3 contains 13 residues. DNA for the CDR3: TGTGCCACCCATCAGAGCTCCTACAATGAGCAGTTCTTC. It codes for CATHQSSYNEQFF.

This clonotype was observed a handful of times. The chain joins TRBV5-1 to TRBJ2-2; TRBD1 is a possible D gene (5 bases). Germline-derived CDR1 and CDR2 are SGHRS and YFSETQ. The CDR3 is made up of 13 amino acids. V dropped 5 bases and J dropped 5 bases, with 10 bases sitting between them. CDR3 sequence (DNA): TGCGCCAGCAGGTTCTCAGGGACCGGGGAGCTGTTTTTT. Translated: CASRFSGTGELFF.

V is TRBV7-2 and J is TRBJ2-1, with 11 bases identical to TRBD1. CDR1 and CDR2 (germline): SGHTA, FQGNSA. The CDR3 totals 15 residues. Trimming cost V 1 base and J 9 bases; bases outside gene matches: 5. CDR3 loop: CASSLEGQGGSEQFF. In DNA form, the CDR3 reads TGTGCCAGCAGCTTAGAGGGACAGGGGGGGAGTGAGCAGTTCTTC.

This clonotype came up a few times. The chain recombines TRBV12-3 or TRBV12-4 with TRBJ2-1; possibly TRBD2 for D (5 bases). With 3 bases removed from V and 6 bases from J, the gap between germline ends came to 9 bases. This CDR3 spans 13 amino acids. CDR3 protein: CASSLGATNEQFF. CDR3 DNA: TGTGCCAGCAGTTTGGGAGCCACCAATGAGCAGTTCTTC.

This clonotype was seen a handful of times. The rearrangement joins TRBV29-1 to TRBJ1-1, with D uncertain. Trimming removed 3 bases at V and 0 bases at J, with 8 bases between. The CDR3 is 13 amino acids. CDR1 is SQVTM, CDR2 ANQGSEA, per germline. The CDR3 DNA sequence: TGCAGCGTTGAGCGGAGAATGAACACTGAAGCTTTCTTT. Translation gives CSVERRMNTEAFF.